This T cell receptor (beta chain) was sequenced in a study of lymphopenia after photon versus proton radiotherapy. The data were produced by immunoSEQ multiplex PCR, yet TCRdb's version contains in-frame clones alone and is incomplete. The sample has under 30,000 clones, roughly 87% seen once; the top ten hold around 50%. The source is a woman aged 60-75 years with cholangiocarcinoma. Some clones in this sample may be carry-over from other donors' samples. The input for sequencing was peripheral blood, taken from a patient treated with proton-based radiotherapy.

CDR3 in DNA: TGCGCCAGCAGTGGGACGGGTACCATGAACACTGAAGCTTTCTTT. Protein sequence: CASSGTGTMNTEAFF. This chain uses TRBV10-2 with TRBJ1-1; no firm D call. The CDR3 is 15 residues long. Germline loops: CDR1 WSHSY, CDR2 SAAADI. Trimming stripped 4 bases from V and 0 bases from J, with 12 bases between.